These 14 T cell receptor beta chains originate from one sample sequenced in a study of blood T cell repertoires in COVID-19. Sequenced by immunoSEQ multiplex PCR; TCRdb stores in-frame clones only, minus some. The sample includes tens of thousands of clones, 83% seen only once; the top ten take approximately 3.6%. The sample comprised peripheral blood. These receptors came from a man aged 45 to 65 with acute or convalescent COVID-19.

The chain is built from TRBV2 and TRBJ2-7; no clear D. Trimming took off 2 bases at V and 7 bases at J, with 15 bases between the two ends. CDR1 and CDR2 (germline): SNHLY, FYNNEI. The CDR3 totals 14 residues. The CDR3 loop reads CASSELTLGKEQYF. The DNA of the CDR3 is TGTGCCAGCAGTGAACTGACACTCGGTAAAGAGCAGTACTTC.

This clone has only a few counts. The gene calls are TRBV20-1 and TRBJ1-2, with 10 bases matching TRBD1. The CDR3 totals 15 residues. V shed 3 bases and J 4 bases; nucleotides not matched to a gene: 8. Germline V gives CDR1 DFQATT, CDR2 SNEGSKA (reference sequence). The CDR3 protein is CSASSPGQGIYGYTF. CDR3 coding DNA: TGCAGTGCTAGTTCACCGGGACAGGGGATCTATGGCTACACCTTC.

J is TRBJ2-7 and V is TRBV7-3; a possible D gene is TRBD2 (7 bases). This CDR3 region has 14 residues. Germline V gene data show CDR1 as SGHTA and CDR2 as FQGTGA. V gave up 2 bases and J gave up 5 bases, with 13 bases separating them. The CDR3 region has the DNA TGTGCCAGCAGCTTAGGGGGGGCGAACGACGAGCAGTACTTC. Translating it yields CASSLGGANDEQYF.

This clone has more than one count but fewer than ten. This chain joins TRBV18 and TRBJ2-7, with D possibly being TRBD1 (6 bases). The CDR3 loop spans 15 amino acids. Per the germline V gene, CDR1 is KGHSH and CDR2 is LQKENI. Deletions cut 2 bases from V and 2 bases from J, with 13 bases between. The CDR3 coding sequence is TGTGCCAGCTCACCAAAAGAGAGGGGGACCTACGAGCAGTACTTC. This codes for CASSPKERGTYEQYF.

The chain carries TRBV6-6 and TRBJ2-5; 9 bases align to TRBD2. The CDR3 consists of 14 residues. Germline CDR1 MNHNY, CDR2 SVGAGI (reference sequence). V was pared by 3 bases and J by 4 bases, with 3 bases of the junction left unmatched. The CDR3 protein is CASSYSGRRETQYF. CDR3 coding DNA: TGTGCCAGCAGTTATAGCGGGAGACGAGAGACCCAGTACTTC.

This clone was observed once. The rearrangement joins TRBV2 to TRBJ2-1; D unclear. Germline V CDR1 and CDR2: SNHLY, FYNNEI. Trimming took off 2 bases at V and 6 bases at J, with 8 bases between the two ends. The CDR3 spans 13 residues. Written as DNA, the CDR3 is TGTGCCAGCAGTGAATTGGCAAGCAATGAGCAGTTCTTC. It codes for CASSELASNEQFF.

V and J are TRBV28 and TRBJ2-5; perhaps TRBD2 as D (6 bases). The CDR3 consists of 14 residues. Trimming removed 8 bases from V and 7 bases from J, with 20 bases in between. CDR1 MDHEN and CDR2 SYDVKM come from the germline V gene. In nucleotides, the CDR3 is TGTGCCAGCGCCTCTCCCCGGGGGAGTGTGACCCAGTACTTC. Encoded protein: CASASPRGSVTQYF. The full variable domain, in which reference TRBV28 and TRBJ2-5 provide the parts outside the CDR3, is DVKVTQSSRYLVKRTGEKVFLECVQDMDHENMFWYRQDPGLGLRLIYFSYDVKMKEKGDIPEGYSVSREKKERFSLILESASTNQTSMYLCASASPRGSVTQYFGPGTRLLVL.

The J gene is TRBJ2-1, the V gene TRBV2; D is perhaps TRBD1 (5 bases). Trimming took 2 bases from V and 6 from J, leaving 17 bases between them. The length of the CDR3 is 16 residues. Germline V CDR1 and CDR2: SNHLY, FYNNEI. The CDR3 nucleotides are TGTGCCAGCAGTGAAAATACCCCCAGGGAAGGCAATGAGCAGTTCTTC. Translating it yields CASSENTPREGNEQFF.

V is TRBV6-8 and J is TRBJ2-1, with TRBD2 matching 9 bases. Trimming cost V 6 bases and J 5 bases; bases outside gene matches: 8. The CDR3 contains 15 residues. CDR1 is MNHGY and CDR2 is SAAAGT in the germline V gene. CDR3 sequence (DNA): TGTGCCAGCAGGCCGACTAGCGGACCTAACAATGAGCAGTTCTTC. It codes for CASRPTSGPNNEQFF.

The chain uses TRBV5-6 and TRBJ2-1; 7 nucleotides line up with TRBD2. Germline V gives CDR1 SGHDT, CDR2 YYEEEE. Trimming cost V 0 bases and J 8 bases; bases outside gene matches: 11. The CDR3 runs 16 residues. For the CDR3, the DNA is TGTGCCAGCAGCTTGGGGCTAGCGGTAGTTTCACATGAGCAGTTCTTC. It specifies CASSLGLAVVSHEQFF.

The chain recombines TRBV24-1 with TRBJ2-3, with D perhaps matching TRBD1 (6 bases). The CDR3 extends over 15 amino acids. Germline V CDR1 and CDR2: KGHDR, SFDVKD. V shed 5 bases and J shed 5 bases, with 16 bases lying between them. The DNA for the CDR3 is TGTGCCACCAGTGGTAGGGACAACACCCGAGATACGCAGTATTTT. Its protein product is CATSGRDNTRDTQYF.

The CDR3 region has the DNA TGTGCCAGCAGCCAAGGGGTGCTAGCGGGGGCCTCTCTCACAGATACGCAGTATTTT. Translated, it gives CASSQGVLAGASLTDTQYF. This rearrangement joins TRBV4-2 to TRBJ2-3, with TRBD2 identical over 10 bases. This CDR3 spans 19 amino acids. Germline V gene lookup returns CDR1 LGHNA and CDR2 YNFKEQ. Trimming cost V 1 base and J 2 bases; bases outside gene matches: 12.

The V and J genes are TRBV7-9 and TRBJ1-6, with D unresolved. The V gene lost 5 bases and the J gene lost 9 bases, with 14 bases spanning the gap. The CDR3 sequence is 14 residues long. Germline V gene lookup returns CDR1 SEHNR and CDR2 FQNEAQ (reference sequence). Here the CDR3 DNA reads TGTGCCAGCAGCCCGACCGCTCCGGGTTCACCCCTCCACTTT. Translation: CASSPTAPGSPLHF.

This clone was counted a single time. Mismatch with germline at one junction end may stem from a read error. The chain links TRBV7-9 to TRBJ2-7; 11 positions agree with TRBD1. CDR3 length equals 15 residues. Germline V gene sequence: CDR1 SEHNR, CDR2 FQNEAQ (reference sequence). CDR3 DNA sequence: TGTGCCGGCAGCTTAGGACAGGGGGCATCCTACGAGCAGTACTTC. Amino acids: CAGSLGQGASYEQYF. Full variable domain (missing parts from reference TRBV7-9 and TRBJ2-7): DTGVSQNPRHKITKRGQNVTFRCDPISEHNRLYWYRQTLGQGPEFLTYFQNEAQLEKSRLLSDRFSAERPKGSFSTLEIQRTEQGDSAMYLCAGSLGQGASYEQYFGPGTRLTVT.